The 17 T cell receptor beta chains below all came from one sample that was sequenced in a study of OX40 agonist ivuxolimab in advanced cancers. Clones were sequenced by immunoSEQ multiplex PCR, and TCRdb holds only the in-frame ones, with some missing. Here the sample spans nearly 85,000 clones, approximately 86% being singletons. The sample here was CD4+ or CD8+ T cells sorted from blood, taken in a trial of the OX40 agonist ivuxolimab. The receptor set was obtained from an adult with an advanced solid tumor such as melanoma, head and neck, liver or kidney cancer.

The rearrangement uses TRBV4-1 and TRBJ1-4; weak D call: TRBD1 (5 bases). The CDR3 has 16 residues. The germline V gene has CDR1 MGHRA and CDR2 YSYEKL. The V and J ends lost 2 bases and 5 bases respectively, with 15 bases between them. This CDR3 is CASSQLRGQGNEKLFF. The DNA of the CDR3 is TGCGCCAGCAGCCAATTACGAGGGCAGGGAAATGAAAAACTGTTTTTT.

The gene calls are TRBV28 and TRBJ1-2; 7 positions match TRBD1. The CDR3 totals 16 residues. The J segment lost 3 bases and the V segment lost 3 bases, leaving 10 bases of the junction unmatched. Germline V lookup: CDR1 MDHEN, CDR2 SYDVKM. In DNA form, the CDR3 reads TGTGCCAGCAGTTTTTGGGAGGACAGGTCGTACTATGGCTACACCTTC. Translated, it gives CASSFWEDRSYYGYTF.

This rearrangement joins TRBV7-3 to TRBJ2-2, with a tentative D call TRBD2 (5 bases). The CDR3 runs to 15 residues. The V and J ends lost 2 bases and 7 bases respectively, with 14 bases between them. The germline gives CDR1 SGHTA, CDR2 FQGTGA. This CDR3 is CASSLEGFRGGELFF. The CDR3 bases are TGTGCCAGCAGCTTAGAGGGCTTCCGGGGCGGGGAGCTGTTTTTT.

This chain uses TRBV6-6 with TRBJ2-2; D may correspond to TRBD1 or TRBD2 (6 bases each). Trimming took 8 bases from V and 4 from J, leaving 14 bases between them. The CDR3 runs to 14 residues. The V gene's germline CDR1 is MNHNY and CDR2 SVGAGI (reference sequence). In DNA form, the CDR3 reads TGTGCCAGCTTATGGGGGGCGACCACCGGGGAGCTGTTTTTT. Translation gives CASLWGATTGELFF.

The chain is built from TRBV5-4 and TRBJ2-5; D is ambiguous. Germline lookup yields CDR1 SGHNT and CDR2 YYREEE (reference sequence). This CDR3 region has 14 residues. The germline V and J ends were trimmed by 4 bases and 5 bases, with 15 bases remaining between them. The CDR3 region is CASSPPSRGETQYF. CDR3 DNA: TGTGCCAGCAGCCCCCCGAGTCGTGGGGAGACCCAGTACTTC.

This rearrangement joins TRBV20-1 to TRBJ2-7; 8 positions match TRBD2. Germline CDR1 DFQATT, CDR2 SNEGSKA (reference sequence). There are 11 residues in the CDR3. CDR3 DNA: TGCACGGCTAGGCGGGGGGACGAGCAGTACTTC. This sequence encodes CTARRGDEQYF.

The chain has TRBV2 and TRBJ2-7, with TRBD1 matching 7 bases. CDR1 and CDR2 (germline): SNHLY, FYNNEI. V lost 6 bases to trimming and J lost 2 bases; unmatched junction nucleotides: 7. This CDR3 contains 14 residues. CDR3 loop: CASRIEGAPYEQYF. The CDR3 DNA sequence: TGTGCCAGCAGGATAGAGGGGGCCCCCTACGAGCAGTACTTC.

CDR3 coding DNA: TGTGCCAGCAGCGTAGAGCTAGCGGGGATCGACGAGCAGTACTTC. Protein: CASSVELAGIDEQYF. The chain uses TRBV9 and TRBJ2-7, with 9 bases aligning to TRBD2. This CDR3 spans 15 amino acids. Losses at the gene ends were 0 bases for V and 5 bases for J; bases not matched to a gene: 6. Looked up from germline, CDR1 is SGDLS and CDR2 is YYNGEE.

The J gene is TRBJ2-6, the V gene TRBV28; D is undetermined. From germline, CDR1 is MDHEN and CDR2 SYDVKM. The CDR3 has 17 amino acids. V was shortened by 2 bases and J by 0 bases, with 11 bases between the two germline ends. The DNA of the CDR3 is TGTGCCAGCAGTTTAACTGGCCTCAGCTCTGGGGCCAACGTCCTGACTTTC. It is translated as CASSLTGLSSGANVLTF. The variable domain in full, with the rest retrieved from reference TRBV28 and TRBJ2-6, is DVKVTQSSRYLVKRTGEKVFLECVQDMDHENMFWYRQDPGLGLRLIYFSYDVKMKEKGDIPEGYSVSREKKERFSLILESASTNQTSMYLCASSLTGLSSGANVLTFGAGSRLTVL.

The J gene is TRBJ1-4, the V gene TRBV6-1; TRBD1 matches 8 bases. V was clipped by 8 bases and J by 4 bases; unmatched bases: 6. Germline V gene data show CDR1 as MNHNS and CDR2 as SASEGT. This CDR3 is 14 amino acids long. The CDR3 coding sequence is TGTGCCAGCGGACAGGGCCTAGTTAATGAAAAACTGTTTTTT. This encodes CASGQGLVNEKLFF.

The V gene is TRBV7-3, the J gene TRBJ2-1; D may correspond to TRBD1 or TRBD2 (6 bases each). Trimming took 2 bases from V and 0 from J, leaving 17 bases between them. The germline CDR1 and CDR2 sequences are SGHTA and FQGTGA. This CDR3 is built from 18 residues. This CDR3 reads CASSLGGPRDPSYNEQFF. CDR3 DNA: TGTGCCAGCAGCTTAGGGGGGCCCAGGGACCCCTCCTACAATGAGCAGTTCTTC.

V gene TRBV18 combines with J gene TRBJ1-2; weak D call: TRBD1 (6 bases). The V end lost 0 bases, the J end lost 2 bases, and 10 bases lay between the germline ends. The germline gives CDR1 KGHSH, CDR2 LQKENI. The CDR3 contains 15 residues. The DNA of the CDR3 is TGTGCCAGCTCACCACCACCAACAGGGAACTATGGCTACACCTTC. Its translation is CASSPPPTGNYGYTF.

V and J are TRBV7-3 and TRBJ2-7; D not certain. The V end was cut by 1 base, the J end by 1 base, with 8 bases between. The CDR3 sequence is 14 residues long. The V gene's germline CDR1 is SGHTA and CDR2 FQGTGA. The CDR3 reads CASSLIGGSYEQYF. As DNA, the CDR3 is TGTGCCAGCAGCTTAATAGGTGGTTCCTACGAGCAGTACTTC.

The genes are TRBV11-2 and TRBJ2-7, with TRBD2 identical over 11 bases. With V trimmed by 5 bases and J by 7 bases, 7 bases remained unmatched. CDR1 SGHAT and CDR2 FQNNGV come from the germline V gene. There are 14 residues in the CDR3. CDR3 in DNA: TGTGCCAGCAGCCGTAGCGGGGGGGTTCAGGAGCAGTACTTC. This codes for CASSRSGGVQEQYF.

In the case of this clone: Additional DNA sequences in this sample encode the identical CDR3. The rearrangement links TRBV28 to TRBJ1-2, with 8 bases aligning to TRBD1. The CDR3 sequence is 14 residues long. Looked up from germline, CDR1 is MDHEN and CDR2 is SYDVKM. Trimming took 9 bases from V and 4 from J; bases not matched to a gene: 10. In nucleotides, the CDR3 is TGTGCCAGTAGACCTCAGGGGGCGGTCTATGGCTACACCTTC. This encodes CASRPQGAVYGYTF.

The V gene is TRBV5-6, the J gene TRBJ1-1, with a possible D match to TRBD1 (5 bases). The V end lost 1 base, the J end lost 4 bases, and 17 bases lay between the germline ends. CDR1 and CDR2 (germline): SGHDT, YYEEEE. CDR3 length: 16 residues. The CDR3 spells CASSLLWGWNSTEAFF. DNA for the CDR3: TGTGCCAGCAGCTTGTTATGGGGCTGGAACAGCACTGAAGCTTTCTTT. The full variable domain, with the rest looked up from reference TRBV5-6 and TRBJ1-1, is DAGVTQSPTHLIKTRGQQVTLRCSPKSGHDTVSWYQQALGQGPQFIFQYYEEEERQRGNFPDRFSGHQFPNYSSELNVNALLLGDSALYLCASSLLWGWNSTEAFFGQGTRLTVV.

This clone was counted once. The chain is built from TRBV5-6 and TRBJ2-1, with 15 bases fitting TRBD2. CDR1 SGHDT and CDR2 YYEEEE come from the germline V gene. Losses at the gene ends were 4 bases for V and 9 bases for J; bases not matched to a gene: 5. The CDR3 spans 15 residues. The CDR3, as DNA: TGTGCCAGCAGCGAGGGACTAGCGGGGGGCCGTGAGCAGTTCTTC. This gives the protein CASSEGLAGGREQFF.